Presented here are 16 T cell receptor beta chains from one specimen sequenced in a study of spatial heterogeneity in lung cancer. TCRdb re-analysed the 5' RACE reads in MiXCR, keeping a single row per CDR3 protein. Of some 110,000 distinct CDR3 sequences in the sample, less than 15% were seen once. Time point described: blood at routine non-recurrence follow-up after resection. The sequenced material consisted of unsorted whole RNA from tumor, nontumor lung or frozen PBMC. The source was PBMCs, collected at follow-up. The receptors here all came from a male donor with early-stage non-small cell lung cancer.

This chain uses TRBV5-1 with TRBJ2-3, with a weak D call TRBD1 (5 bases). The ends were cut back, 0 bases at V and 0 bases at J, with 11 bases in the middle. Germline V lookup: CDR1 SGHRS, CDR2 YFSETQ. This CDR3 contains 16 residues. The CDR3: CASSLAQGRSTDTQYF. The CDR3 bases are TGCGCCAGCAGCTTGGCGCAGGGTCGTAGCACAGATACGCAGTATTTT.

The V and J genes are TRBV5-4 and TRBJ2-3, with TRBD1 matching over 9 bases. Germline V lookup: CDR1 SGHNT, CDR2 YYREEE (reference sequence). The CDR3 has 13 residues. V gave up 4 bases and J gave up 9 bases; unmatched junction bases: 6. The CDR3, as DNA: TGTGCCAGCAGCACGACAGGGGGTCGGACGCAGTATTTT. Its translation is CASSTTGGRTQYF.

This clonotype has ten or more counts. The rearrangement joins TRBV6-4 to TRBJ2-7; D not certain. The CDR3 covers 9 residues. The germline V and J ends were trimmed by 5 bases and 4 bases, with 0 bases remaining between them. The germline V gene has CDR1 MRHNA and CDR2 SNTAGT. The CDR3 nucleotides are TGTGCCAGCAGTTACGAGCAGTACTTC. Its protein product is CASSYEQYF.

J is TRBJ1-6 and V is TRBV11-2; D is unclear. Between the trimmed V and J ends, which lost 1 base and 9 bases, there was a span of 13 bases. Germline V lookup: CDR1 SGHAT, CDR2 FQNNGV. The length of the CDR3 is 15 residues. The CDR3 bases are TGTGCCAGCAGCTTAGGAACAGCTATAATTTCACCCCTCCACTTT. This codes for CASSLGTAIISPLHF.

The rearrangement uses TRBV28 and TRBJ2-5, with unresolved D. This CDR3 has 14 residues. Trimming removed 4 bases from V and 5 bases from J, with 14 bases in between. Germline V lookup: CDR1 MDHEN, CDR2 SYDVKM. In DNA form, the CDR3 reads TGTGCCAGCAGTTCTGGGTACCCCATGGAGACCCAGTACTTC. Amino acids: CASSSGYPMETQYF.

The J gene is TRBJ1-1, the V gene TRBV7-9; the D is unclear. The CDR3 has 13 residues. V was pared by 6 bases and J by 7 bases, with 15 bases between. Germline loops: CDR1 SEHNR, CDR2 FQNEAQ (reference sequence). CDR3 sequence reads: CASSQERPFEAFF. For the CDR3, the DNA is TGTGCCAGCAGTCAAGAACGTCCGTTTGAAGCTTTCTTT.

J is TRBJ1-1 and V is TRBV27; D unclear. Trimming pared 7 bases from V and 4 bases from J, leaving 19 bases between. This CDR3 is 15 amino acids long. Germline V gene data show CDR1 as MNHEY and CDR2 as SMNVEV (reference sequence). CDR3 nucleotide sequence: TGTGCCAGCAAGAGGCTGGGCCAAGGAAGCACTGAAGCTTTCTTT. Its translation is CASKRLGQGSTEAFF.

The chain joins TRBV7-2 to TRBJ1-2; the D gene is possibly TRBD1 (6 bases). The CDR3 totals 13 residues. V lost 1 base and J 8 bases, leaving 11 bases between the germline ends. Germline V gives CDR1 SGHTA, CDR2 FQGNSA. CDR3 bases: TGTGCCAGCAGCTTAGGACAGGCGGGCGGCTACACCTTC. It specifies CASSLGQAGGYTF.

V usage is TRBV20-1 and J usage is TRBJ2-7; 10 bases map to TRBD2. CDR1 and CDR2 (germline): DFQATT, SNEGSKA (reference sequence). The ends lost 2 bases at V and 7 bases at J; junction bases unmatched: 5. This CDR3 spans 13 amino acids. CDR3 coding DNA: TGCAGTGCTAGACGGCTAGCGGGGGCTGAGCAGTACTTC. Its translation: CSARRLAGAEQYF.

The rearrangement joins TRBV6-2 or TRBV6-3 to TRBJ2-5; TRBD1 matches at 9 bases. Germline V lookup: CDR1 MNHEY, CDR2 SVGEGT. The trim removed 3 bases at V and 3 bases at J, leaving 11 bases unmatched. This CDR3 is built from 17 residues. The DNA of the CDR3 is TGTGCCAGCAGTTATTATCAGGGGACAGGGACTGAAGAGACCCAGTACTTC. Protein product: CASSYYQGTGTEETQYF.

In this sample, this clonotype turned up a few times. The genes are TRBV20-1 and TRBJ1-5; D call uncertain. This CDR3 is built from 15 residues. V was cut by 1 base and J by 7 bases, with 17 bases left in between. Germline-derived CDR1 and CDR2 are DFQATT and SNEGSKA (reference sequence). The CDR3 coding sequence is TGCAGTGCTAGAGGAGGCACCCCGGGGAGACAGCCCCAGCATTTT. Protein product: CSARGGTPGRQPQHF.

Many counts were recorded for this clonotype. J is TRBJ2-4 and V is TRBV6-2 or TRBV6-3; TRBD1 agrees at 10 bases. CDR1 MNHEY and CDR2 SVGEGT come from the germline V gene. The V gene end was trimmed by 4 bases and the J gene end by 0 bases; junction bases not matched to a gene: 15. This CDR3 contains 20 residues. This CDR3 reads CASSSDRGLKLFLAKNIQYF. The CDR3, as DNA: TGTGCCAGCAGTTCCGACAGGGGGCTCAAACTCTTCCTAGCCAAAAACATTCAGTACTTC.

This clonotype was found many times. V usage is TRBV7-2 and J usage is TRBJ2-5; D not certain. Germline V CDR1 and CDR2: SGHTA, FQGNSA. Trimming pared 5 bases from V and 7 bases from J, leaving 14 bases between. The CDR3 consists of 13 residues. The CDR3 loop reads CASSGGEVGTQYF. CDR3 DNA sequence: TGTGCCAGCAGCGGCGGAGAAGTGGGGACCCAGTACTTC.

The table lists this clonotype with a few counts. The chain recombines TRBV25-1 with TRBJ1-2; unclear D gene. The CDR3 runs to 13 residues. V was trimmed by 1 base and J by 7 bases, leaving 10 bases between them. Germline values: CDR1 MGHDK, CDR2 SYGVNS. CDR3 bases: TGTGCCAGCAGTGAATTGTATAGTAGTGGCTACACCTTC. This gives the protein CASSELYSSGYTF.

The gene calls are TRBV6-2 or TRBV6-3 and TRBJ2-1; D is unresolved. The CDR3 covers 17 residues. The V end lost 0 bases, the J end lost 4 bases, and 16 bases lay between the germline ends. Germline assignment: CDR1 MNHEY and CDR2 SVGEGT. This CDR3 reads CASSYSNLGRKYNEQFF. DNA for the CDR3: TGTGCCAGCAGTTACTCGAATCTTGGTCGGAAGTACAATGAGCAGTTCTTC.

This clonotype appeared a few times. This sequence joins TRBV5-1 and TRBJ1-3; the D is unclear. Per germline, CDR1 SGHRS and CDR2 YFSETQ. V was trimmed by 0 bases and J by 1 base, leaving 11 bases between them. This CDR3 comprises 16 residues. CDR3 nucleotide sequence: TGCGCCAGCAGCTTGGCCTCCCCGGATTCTGGAAACACCATATATTTT. Residues: CASSLASPDSGNTIYF.